These T cell receptor beta chains were read from a single sample in a study of blood T cell repertoires in COVID-19. Measured with immunoSEQ multiplex PCR; TCRdb has only the in-frame clones, and not every one. The table lists 130,000 to 150,000 clones, about four fifths of them singletons. Source material: PBMCs or T cells enriched from blood (not recorded which). The receptors shown here come from a woman aged 45-65 years who had been exposed to COVID-19. Each CDR3 is given with its conserved first and last residue.

v_gene: TRBV7-9; len: 19; j_gene: TRBJ2-6; CDR3aa: CASSLSVARVGSGANVLTF
v_gene: TRBV6-4; len: 16; j_gene: TRBJ2-7; CDR3aa: CASSPTRGATRGEQYF
v_gene: TRBV19; len: 16; j_gene: TRBJ1-1; CDR3aa: CASSRDKGVVNTEAFF
v_gene: TRBV7-2; len: 16; j_gene: TRBJ2-7; CDR3aa: CASSLGRGGAVYEQYF
v_gene: TRBV25-1; len: 13; j_gene: TRBJ1-5; CDR3aa: CASSVTGQQPQHF
v_gene: TRBV5-1; len: 18; j_gene: TRBJ2-2; CDR3aa: CASSHGLAGGANTGELFF
v_gene: TRBV18; len: 16; j_gene: TRBJ2-4; CDR3aa: CASSPEQGVAKNIQYF
v_gene: TRBV24-1; len: 14; j_gene: TRBJ2-1; CDR3aa: CATSDPRDNNEQFF
v_gene: TRBV9; len: 16; j_gene: TRBJ1-6; CDR3aa: CASSVEGTGYNSPLHF
v_gene: TRBV7-9; len: 15; j_gene: TRBJ1-5; CDR3aa: CASSSTGLGNQPQHF